Listed here are 7 T cell receptor beta chains from one sample, sequenced in a study of blood T cell repertoires in COVID-19. The method was immunoSEQ multiplex PCR; TCRdb's version includes in-frame clones alone and lacks a portion of them. The data contain some 42,000 clones, around 81% of them singletons. Sequences were obtained from peripheral blood. Source of these receptors: a man in his forties or fifties with active COVID-19.

The chain employs TRBV27 and TRBJ2-3; 13 nucleotides agree with TRBD2. The CDR3 has 16 residues. Germline V gives CDR1 MNHEY, CDR2 SMNVEV (reference sequence). V was clipped by 0 bases and J by 8 bases; unmatched bases: 5. This CDR3 reads CASSLSLAGGGGTQYF. The CDR3 nucleotides read TGTGCCAGCAGTTTATCACTAGCGGGAGGGGGTGGTACGCAGTATTTT.

The chain recombines TRBV5-8 with TRBJ1-2, with 7 bases fitting TRBD1. V lost 4 bases and J lost 1; bases outside the gene matches: 7. Per germline, CDR1 SGHTS and CDR2 YDEGEE. The CDR3 has 15 amino acids. CDR3 DNA: TGTGCCAGCAGCAGGGGACAGATCCTTAACTATGGCTACACCTTC. This codes for CASSRGQILNYGYTF.

For the CDR3, the DNA is TGTGCCAGCAGCTACACAGGGGGCGCGGAAAAACTGTTTTTT. Translated: CASSYTGGAEKLFF. The V and J genes are TRBV5-6 and TRBJ1-4; TRBD1 matches at 9 bases. V shed 3 bases and J 8 bases; nucleotides not matched to a gene: 5. Germline V gives CDR1 SGHDT, CDR2 YYEEEE. This CDR3 contains 14 residues.

V is TRBV5-6 and J is TRBJ2-3; 8 bases fit TRBD1. This CDR3 is 13 amino acids long. Germline CDR1 reads SGHDT; CDR2 reads YYEEEE. V was pared by 2 bases and J by 5 bases, with 1 base of the junction left unmatched. The CDR3 region has the DNA TGTGCCAGCAGCTTCGGGACAGGAGATACGCAGTATTTT. Its translation is CASSFGTGDTQYF.

The chain joins TRBV12-3 or TRBV12-4 to TRBJ1-1; D may be TRBD1 (5 bases). The CDR3 is 12 amino acids. Between the trimmed V and J ends, which lost 6 bases and 8 bases, there was a span of 13 bases. The CDR3 coding sequence is TGTGCCAGCAGCAAAACAGGAAGAGAAGCTTTCTTT. Residues: CASSKTGREAFF.

This clone was observed a handful of times. The V and J genes are TRBV20-1 and TRBJ2-3, with a tentative D call TRBD2 (6 bases). The CDR3 is 15 residues long. CDR1 and CDR2 (germline): DFQATT, SNEGSKA (reference sequence). The ends were cut back, 3 bases at V and 2 bases at J, with 15 bases in the middle. The CDR3, as DNA: TGCAGTGCTAGTAACCCTCGGGGGACCACAGATACGCAGTATTTT. The encoded protein is CSASNPRGTTDTQYF.

V gene TRBV3-1 (or the pseudogene TRBV3-2) combines with J gene TRBJ1-2; D gene unclear. CDR3 length equals 13 residues. CDR1 and CDR2 (germline): LGHDT, YNNKEL (reference sequence). Deletions cut 4 bases from V and 7 bases from J, with 13 bases between. Here the CDR3 DNA reads TGTGCCAGCAGCCCATTTCTGTTGCGTGGCTACACCTTC. It yields the protein CASSPFLLRGYTF.